This T cell receptor (beta chain) was retrieved from a study of T-cell reconstitution after alpha-beta-depleted transplantation in children. Broader study findings: One year after transplant, T-cell counts and diversity came mostly from newly produced T cells.

In this sample, this clonotype turned up a few times. Its antigen is still unknown. Germline CDR1 reads GTSNPN; CDR2 reads SVGIG (reference sequence). The CDR3 spans 16 residues. V was cut by 1 base and J by 1 base, with 15 bases left in between. Unique molecular identifiers featured in how the TCRbeta library was prepared. One entry per CDR3 protein, called by TCRdb with MiXCR from the PCR reads. The data hold more than 300,000 distinct CDR3 sequences, with around 15% observed a single time. The sequence derives from a male patient between 2 and 10 years old who had a stem cell transplant for acute lymphoblastic leukemia, so the T cells may come from the graft donor. The chain employs TRBV30 and TRBJ2-3; a weak D match, TRBD2 (5 bases). Sequenced here: PBMCs, mostly from graft donor cells, sampled 360 days after TCRalphabeta/CD19-depleted stem cell transplant. The CDR3 DNA is TGTGCCTGGAGTGGCTATCTAGCTTGGGGCACAGATACGCAGTATTTT. It is translated as CAWSGYLAWGTDTQYF.